The following is a TCR beta chain sequence with its context. The table lists this clone with a few counts. Its antigen is still unknown. No quality values exist for individual bases; no much larger clone is one base distant. Counted from cysteine to phenylalanine, this CDR3 has 15 amino acids. The CDR3 DNA has 45 bases and is translated from base 1. V and J are trimmed by 2 bases and 6 bases, and the gene matches miss 6 bases of the junction. CDR1 and CDR2, per the germline V gene, are SGHDT and YYEEEE. In total, just over 650 healthy bone marrow donors made up the cohort. All cohort members were sampled while nominally healthy, although unrecorded immune exposures were likely present. The donor tested CMV seropositive and was one of the 289 seropositive cohort members. Every donor gave a peripheral blood sample, and the peripheral blood mononuclear cells from that sample were used for TCR beta sequencing. The Qiagen DNeasy Blood Extraction Kit was used to extract genomic DNA from the blood cell samples.

The record originates from a study of cytomegalovirus exposure and HLA in healthy donors (dated by TCRdb to the late 2010s). For the study in its entirety: An earlier analysis of approximately 640 of the donors reported 276 Gb of sequence data and around 110 million unique TCR beta sequences from 150 million to 200 million T cells. Along with the approximately 700-subject first cohort, a separate validation cohort of over a hundred different subjects was used. Roughly 5 DR-DQ haplotypes were treated as single units for association and clustering because of strong linkage in the cohort. High-throughput TCR immunosequencing, statistical association of individual TCRs with disease status, and machine learning were combined to predict cytomegalovirus infection status. Donor age, sex, ethnicity and CMV serostatus were collected together with the repertoire data. HLA typing covered class I and class II loci at four-digit resolution. All discovery cohort repertoires had been generated on a single sequencing platform. Of the roughly 400 genotyped donors, 65% to 90% were placed in the genetic ancestry cluster associated with self-reported Caucasian donors. Rather than using new phenotypic data, the later analysis identified candidate immune exposures from TCR beta sequences and from how often those sequences occurred across donors. To study patterns of TCR occurrence, a later analysis re-analyzed previously published TCR beta repertoires from under 750 donors and added high-resolution HLA genotyping. Among almost 400 genotyped donors of the cohort, an average of 235,054 unique TCR beta nucleotide sequences were sequenced per donor, roughly 18% of them non-productive. The number of typed donors differed by locus: about 620-630 for A, B, C, DRB1 and DQB1; 500 to 550 for DQA1; 600 to 610 for DPA1; and around 490 for DPB1. The study used immunosequencing to profile the T cell repertoires of 666 subjects and linked those repertoires to cytomegalovirus serostatus. To decide whether each TCR beta V gene segment behaved as functional or pseudogenic, an earlier analysis of over 500 of the donors relied on high-throughput TCR beta sequencing. A later genetic analysis took genome-wide SNP genotypes for about three fifths of the roughly 670 donors and used that subset as a discovery cohort. The study aimed to test whether signatures of past pathogen exposure could be identified by cataloging public T cell receptors. About 280 gigabases of sequencing data and approximately 93 million unique TCR sequences were included in an early release covering about 700 HLA-typed donors. What the authors observed across the whole study: In an earlier analysis of some 500 of the donors, most TCR beta V segments appeared in productive rearrangements about 87% or about 30% of the time, broadly matching IMGT annotations. In vitro tests confirmed that a few of the cytomegalovirus-associated TCR beta chains recognize cytomegalovirus antigens. The sequencing pipeline was judged likely to have produced a cluster of highly shared sequence variants as a technical artifact. In a later analysis, several top co-occurrence clusters were reported to appear linked to parvovirus B19, influenza, CMV and Epstein-Barr virus. In a later analysis, HLA-associated TCR beta chains showed more clonal expansion and lower generation probabilities than non-associated chains that were equally common. Sequencing depth was assumed to be roughly uniform across donors in the presence/absence analyses, though that assumption may not hold. In a later genetic analysis, fewer N-insertions in productive TCRs were reported among donors in an Asian-associated ancestry cluster than the 666-donor mean. Most CMV-associated TCR beta chains appeared to be HLA-restricted in a later analysis, and the HLA associations seemed to be driven largely by CMV exposure. Because some donors lacked HLA typing at each locus, the association tests relied only on the typed subset. Correlated functional status among segregating V segments might be attributable to linkage disequilibrium, but an unknown experimental factor could not be ruled out. Specific HLA alleles were associated with about 17,000 TCR beta sequences at a false discovery rate of 0.05 in a later analysis. The only immune exposure information available for the cohort was CMV serostatus. It was suggested by the authors that the approach could potentially be generalized to other disease states and immunological phenotypes. A further reported finding was that TCR beta sequences accurately predicted the HLA-A and HLA-B alleles for most subjects in the first cohort. When HLA alleles, especially DR and DQ, strongly co-occurred, attributing TCR associations to individual alleles was difficult. Some IMGT-functional V segments, including TRBV6-2 and TRBV6-3, could not be told apart with the 87-base-pair reads, so those segments were excluded. Only TCR beta chains were sequenced in this cohort, and the absence of alpha or paired-chain data limited detectable features. Seventeen rarely observed V segments, including chromosome 9 orphons, were excluded from the earlier analysis of a few hundred of the donors because counts were too low. While some public TCRs were present in many individuals, most TCR sequences turned up only very rarely across donors. V-gene and J-gene trimming of TCR beta chains was associated with a missense DCLRE1C variant in a later genetic analysis, and the association was replicated in an independent cohort. The classifier was reported to diagnose cytomegalovirus status with high specificity and sensitivity in both the original cohort and the validation cohort. A total of some 180 TCR beta chains were listed by the study as associated with cytomegalovirus. In a later analysis, TCR association rates were found to vary across HLA loci, with the most associated TCRs seen for DRB1 alleles and the fewest for HLA-C alleles.

Library generation was performed with the immunoSEQ multiplex PCR assay. The multiplex PCR relied on a mix of 60 forward primers for TCR Vbeta segments and 13 reverse primers for TCR Jbeta segments. The CDR3 region of rearranged TCR beta genes was amplified from genomic DNA by a multiplex PCR assay. The amplified TCR beta libraries were sequenced on the Illumina HiSeq System as 87-base-pair reads. Per the authors' processing: Across the roughly 640 repertoires, a later analysis counted around 80 million unique TCR beta chains, roughly 11 million of which were shared by at least two donors. Raw reads were error-corrected and collapsed into unique sequences with a nearest-neighbor algorithm that merged closely related sequences to remove PCR and sequencing errors. V, D and J gene segments were assigned by aligning CDR3 sequences to IMGT reference sequences. For a sequence to be retained, a match of at least six nucleotides was required to both a V gene segment and a J gene segment. Rearrangements were called productive when the CDR3 lacked stop codons and stayed in frame with V and J; all others were non-productive. Following IMGT convention, CDR3 was defined as the stretch from the second conserved V-encoded cysteine up to the conserved J-encoded phenylalanine. In an earlier analysis of roughly 610 of the donors, sequences lacking an unambiguous match to a single V gene segment were excluded. An earlier analysis of 550 to 650 of the donors classified V segments as functional when productive rearrangements were above 56.7% and as segregating when the standard deviation between donors was above 5%. A statistical classification framework was built for diagnosing cytomegalovirus status from the catalog of TCR beta chain sequences. In a later analysis, TCR nucleotide sequences were compared against IMGT/GENE-DB human TR gene sequences so that V and J genes could be assigned. Using the TCRdist pipeline, a later analysis assigned CDR3 sequences along with most-parsimonious VDJ recombination scenarios. In a later analysis, each TCR beta chain was defined by its CDR3 amino acid sequence together with its V-gene family, and reads lacking a unique V-gene family were excluded. To address suspected cross-contamination and a sequencing artifact, a later analysis removed 592 highly shared, low-generation-probability nucleotide sequences. In a later analysis, a clonal expansion index was calculated for each public chain from normalized within-repertoire ranks of inferred template counts. In a later analysis, generation probabilities were computed using a VDJ recombination model fitted to out-of-frame rearrangements, and the results were checked against IGoR. A later analysis scored TCR-TCR, TCR-HLA and TCR-CMV co-occurrence with hypergeometric tests, applying a repertoire-size bias correction to TCR pairs. False discovery rates were estimated in a later analysis by permuting HLA or CMV assignments 20 times. A later analysis grouped co-occurring TCRs with DBSCAN, adding TCRdist sequence similarity when clustering within HLA-allele-positive subsets. Repertoires with fewer than 30,000 or more than 120,000 public chains, plus five repertoires with anomalous nucleotide sharing, were excluded from co-occurrence clustering. TCRdb carries this immuneACCESS record with in-frame sequences only. Its versions omit some clonotypes, under half of them owing to an unresolved V gene in the studies checked, with the rest unexplained. D and trimming come from the DNA, and the V and J calls and clone size come from that table. A total of 100,000 to 150,000 clones appear in this sample, 17% of them only once. The top ten clonotypes cover about 3% of the sample.

The sequence was collected from a female donor in good health and CMV-seropositive. Recombination connected TRBV5-6 to TRBJ2-2; 8 central bases correspond to TRBD1. The sequenced sample was PBMCs. The DNA is TGTGCCAGCAGCTTATTGTGGACAGGGTCCGGGGAGCTGTTTTTT. It specifies CASSLLWTGSGELFF.